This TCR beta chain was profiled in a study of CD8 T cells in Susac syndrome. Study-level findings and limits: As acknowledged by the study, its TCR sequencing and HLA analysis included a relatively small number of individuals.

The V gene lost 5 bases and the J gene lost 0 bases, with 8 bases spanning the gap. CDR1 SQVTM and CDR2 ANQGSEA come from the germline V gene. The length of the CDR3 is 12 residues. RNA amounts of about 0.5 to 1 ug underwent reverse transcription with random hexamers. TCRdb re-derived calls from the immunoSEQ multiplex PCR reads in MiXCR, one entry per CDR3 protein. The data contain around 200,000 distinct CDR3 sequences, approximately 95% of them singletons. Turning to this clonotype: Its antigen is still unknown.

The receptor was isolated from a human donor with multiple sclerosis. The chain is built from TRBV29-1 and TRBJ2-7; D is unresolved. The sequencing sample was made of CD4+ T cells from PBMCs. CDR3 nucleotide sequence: TGCAGCGTTAGGTCCAGCTCCTACGAGCAGTACTTC. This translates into CSVRSSSYEQYF.